Shown below are 20 T cell receptor beta chains from a single sample sequenced in a study of blood T cell repertoires in COVID-19. Profiled with immunoSEQ multiplex PCR; TCRdb holds only in-frame clones, not every one. This table has 70,000 or so clones, approximately 90% appearing once. Material: peripheral blood. The receptors were sampled from a human donor in a cohort sampled during active COVID-19.

This chain uses TRBV4-2 with TRBJ2-7; 12 nucleotides align to TRBD2. The CDR3 length is 17 residues. Germline V CDR1 and CDR2: LGHNA, YNFKEQ. Trimming cost V 3 bases and J 3 bases; bases outside gene matches: 9. The CDR3 sequence: CASSQGGTSGRNYEQYF. The CDR3 DNA reads TGTGCCAGCAGCCAGGGAGGCACTAGCGGGAGGAACTACGAGCAGTACTTC.

The chain couples TRBV2 to TRBJ2-1, with 10 bases lining up with TRBD2. The germline CDR1 and CDR2 sequences are SNHLY and FYNNEI. The V segment lost 5 bases and the J segment 3 bases; nucleotides outside the gene matches: 16. The CDR3 spans 19 residues. This CDR3 reads CASSPGASGSFGGYNEQFF. CDR3 in DNA: TGTGCCAGCAGTCCCGGGGCTAGCGGGAGTTTCGGGGGCTACAATGAGCAGTTCTTC.

The CDR3 sequence is CASPFPTGEFNEKLFF. CDR3 DNA sequence: TGTGCCAGCCCCTTTCCGACAGGTGAGTTTAATGAAAAACTGTTTTTT. The chain carries TRBV7-2 and TRBJ1-4; D possibly corresponds to TRBD1 (6 bases). CDR1 and CDR2 (germline): SGHTA, FQGNSA. This CDR3 contains 16 residues. Trimming removed 8 bases from V and 4 bases from J, with 20 bases in between.

The chain is built from TRBV5-4 and TRBJ1-5, with TRBD1 matching over 8 bases. Trimming took 3 bases from V and 7 from J; bases not matched to a gene: 6. Looked up from germline, CDR1 is SGHNT and CDR2 is YYREEE (reference sequence). The CDR3 has 14 residues. This CDR3 is CASSYQGAGQPQHF. CDR3 DNA sequence: TGTGCCAGCAGCTACCAGGGGGCTGGGCAGCCCCAGCATTTT.

V gene TRBV28 combines with J gene TRBJ1-6; D is possibly TRBD1 (6 bases). CDR1 and CDR2 (germline): MDHEN, SYDVKM. The germline V and J ends were trimmed by 4 bases and 7 bases, with 11 bases remaining between them. The CDR3 runs to 14 residues. In nucleotides, the CDR3 is TGTGCCAGCAGTTGGGGGCAGGGAAATTCACCCCTCCACTTT. It codes for CASSWGQGNSPLHF.

This rearrangement joins TRBV6-5 to TRBJ2-7; 13 nucleotides match TRBD2. The CDR3 has 14 amino acids. With 6 bases clipped from V and 2 bases from J, the junction kept 1 base outside the gene matches. Germline-derived CDR1 and CDR2 are MNHEY and SVGAGI. DNA of the CDR3: TGTGCCAGCAGGACTAGCGGGAGGACCTACGAGCAGTACTTC. It specifies CASRTSGRTYEQYF.

The chain uses TRBV3-1 (or the pseudogene TRBV3-2) and TRBJ1-1; 7 bases fit TRBD1. In germline, CDR1 is LGHDT, CDR2 YNNKEL (reference sequence). CDR3 length equals 16 residues. V was clipped by 3 bases and J by 5 bases; unmatched bases: 12. In DNA form, the CDR3 reads TGTGCCAGCAGCCACCTAGAAGCCGGGACAGAGACTGAAGCTTTCTTT. It encodes CASSHLEAGTETEAFF.

This clone was observed a few times. The rearrangement uses TRBV18 and TRBJ2-5; 14 nucleotides agree with TRBD2. The CDR3 totals 18 residues. The germline CDR1 and CDR2 sequences are KGHSH and LQKENI. V shed 4 bases, J shed 1 base, and the junction held 8 bases outside the gene matches. This CDR3 reads CASSQGLAGGSSQETQYF. Here the CDR3 DNA reads TGTGCCAGCTCACAAGGACTAGCGGGAGGATCCAGCCAAGAGACCCAGTACTTC. The variable domain in full, completed from reference TRBV18 and TRBJ2-5, reads NAGVMQNPRHLVRRRGQEARLRCSPMKGHSHVYWYRQLPEEGLKFMVYLQKENIIDESGMPKERFSAEFPKEGPSILRIQQVVRGDSAAYFCASSQGLAGGSSQETQYFGPGTRLLVL.

The rearrangement joins TRBV28 to TRBJ2-7, with 11 nucleotides matching TRBD2. Germline V lookup: CDR1 MDHEN, CDR2 SYDVKM. CDR3 length: 16 amino acids. V shed 4 bases, J shed 5 bases, and the junction held 10 bases outside the gene matches. The CDR3 nucleotides are TGTGCCAGCAGTTCCAGTCGACTAGCGGGACTAGACGAGCAGTACTTC. Protein sequence: CASSSSRLAGLDEQYF. Filled out from reference TRBV28 and TRBJ2-7, the complete variable domain reads DVKVTQSSRYLVKRTGEKVFLECVQDMDHENMFWYRQDPGLGLRLIYFSYDVKMKEKGDIPEGYSVSREKKERFSLILESASTNQTSMYLCASSSSRLAGLDEQYFGPGTRLTVT.

The chain employs TRBV11-2 and TRBJ1-5; a weak D match, TRBD1 (5 bases). This CDR3 comprises 13 residues. Germline V gene sequence: CDR1 SGHAT, CDR2 FQNNGV. V lost 1 base to trimming and J lost 7 bases, with 8 bases between them. The CDR3 reads CASSLGREQPQHF. In DNA form, the CDR3 reads TGTGCCAGCAGCTTAGGCAGGGAACAGCCCCAGCATTTT.

The CDR3 spells CASSQELATGEQFF. In nucleotides, the CDR3 is TGTGCCAGCAGCCAAGAACTAGCGACGGGGGAGCAGTTCTTC. This sequence joins TRBV3-1 (or the pseudogene TRBV3-2) and TRBJ2-1; 7 nucleotides align to TRBD2. V was pared by 0 bases and J by 10 bases, with 6 bases of the junction left unmatched. CDR1 is LGHDT and CDR2 is YNNKEL in the germline V gene (reference sequence). CDR3 length equals 14 residues.

V is TRBV9 and J is TRBJ2-1, with 10 bases that match TRBD2. This CDR3 contains 15 residues. CDR1 SGDLS and CDR2 YYNGEE come from the germline V gene. V gave up 4 bases and J gave up 7 bases; unmatched junction bases: 8. This CDR3 is CASSLAGGLGNEQFF. The CDR3, as DNA: TGTGCCAGCAGCTTAGCGGGAGGCCTCGGAAATGAGCAGTTCTTC.

This chain uses TRBV2 with TRBJ1-2; TRBD1 might be the D (6 bases). The germline V gene has CDR1 SNHLY and CDR2 FYNNEI. CDR3 length equals 15 residues. V lost 3 bases and J lost 7, with 18 bases in between. CDR3 residues: CASSDIAGGGSGYTF. In nucleotides, the CDR3 is TGTGCCAGCAGTGATATCGCCGGGGGCGGGAGTGGCTACACCTTC.

The chain uses TRBV4-2 and TRBJ2-1, with TRBD2 identical over 11 bases. CDR1 is LGHNA, CDR2 YNFKEQ, per germline. This CDR3 region has 16 residues. With 3 bases clipped from V and 8 bases from J, the junction kept 9 bases outside the gene matches. CDR3: CASSHLLAGGPDEQFF. CDR3 DNA: TGTGCCAGCAGCCATCTTCTAGCGGGAGGACCGGATGAGCAGTTCTTC.

The chain is built from TRBV5-1 and TRBJ1-2; 9 bases agree with TRBD1. CDR3 length: 14 amino acids. Germline CDR1 is SGHRS and CDR2 is YFSETQ. The junction had 3 bases not matched to a gene; V was cut back by 2 bases and J by 4 bases. The CDR3 nucleotides read TGCGCCAGCAGCTTACAGGGGGCCGGCTATGGCTACACCTTC. It codes for CASSLQGAGYGYTF.

The chain combines TRBV9 with TRBJ2-1; 9 bases line up with TRBD2. Trimming took 3 bases from V and 5 from J; bases not matched to a gene: 9. This CDR3 spans 16 amino acids. The germline V gene has CDR1 SGDLS and CDR2 YYNGEE. CDR3 sequence reads: CASSAGPSGNNNEQFF. In DNA, the CDR3 is TGTGCCAGCAGCGCCGGTCCTAGCGGGAACAACAATGAGCAGTTCTTC.

The V call is TRBV4-1, the J call TRBJ1-6, with D possibly TRBD1 on 6 matching bases. The CDR3 is 17 residues long. Looked up from germline, CDR1 is MGHRA and CDR2 is YSYEKL. Trimming shortened V by 2 bases and J by 6 bases, and 17 bases separated the two germline ends. CDR3 sequence (DNA): TGCGCCAGCAGCCAACGTTCAGGGGTGGACACTAATTCACCCCTCCACTTT. Translating gives CASSQRSGVDTNSPLHF.

In its sample, this clone was seen a few times. The genes are TRBV5-1 and TRBJ2-7, with a weak D call TRBD2 (5 bases). The CDR3 runs to 15 residues. Trimming removed 0 bases from V and 3 bases from J, with 13 bases in between. CDR1 SGHRS and CDR2 YFSETQ come from the germline V gene. The CDR3 region has the DNA TGCGCCAGCAGCTTGGGGCTAGGCGGACTCTACGAGCAGTACTTC. It translates to CASSLGLGGLYEQYF.

V is TRBV2 and J is TRBJ2-7; possible D gene TRBD2, 5 bases. This CDR3 comprises 16 residues. Germline CDR1 and CDR2: SNHLY and FYNNEI. Trimming pared 7 bases from V and 7 bases from J, leaving 26 bases between. The CDR3 protein is CASTSGLWSLRGEQYF. As DNA, the CDR3 is TGTGCCAGCACCTCCGGACTCTGGTCCCTACGTGGGGAGCAGTACTTC.

The V gene is TRBV4-2, the J gene TRBJ2-3; tentatively, D is TRBD2 (5 bases). V was cut by 1 base and J by 4 bases, with 12 bases left in between. The CDR3 is made up of 15 amino acids. CDR1 is LGHNA and CDR2 is YNFKEQ in the germline V gene. In nucleotides, the CDR3 is TGTGCCAGCAGCCAAGGTGAGGGAGCGGCAGATACGCAGTATTTT. Translating gives CASSQGEGAADTQYF.